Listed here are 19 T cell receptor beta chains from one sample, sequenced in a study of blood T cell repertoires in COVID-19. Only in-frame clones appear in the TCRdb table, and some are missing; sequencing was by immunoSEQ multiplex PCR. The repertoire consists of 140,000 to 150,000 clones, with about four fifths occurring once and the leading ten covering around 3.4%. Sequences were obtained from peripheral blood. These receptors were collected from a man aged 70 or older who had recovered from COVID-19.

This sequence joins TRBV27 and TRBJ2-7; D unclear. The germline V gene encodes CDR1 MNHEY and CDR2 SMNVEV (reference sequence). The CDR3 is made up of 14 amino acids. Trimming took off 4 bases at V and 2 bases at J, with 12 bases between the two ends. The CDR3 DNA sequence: TGTGCCAGCAGTTATGTGGCAGGTGCCTACGAGCAGTACTTC. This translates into CASSYVAGAYEQYF.

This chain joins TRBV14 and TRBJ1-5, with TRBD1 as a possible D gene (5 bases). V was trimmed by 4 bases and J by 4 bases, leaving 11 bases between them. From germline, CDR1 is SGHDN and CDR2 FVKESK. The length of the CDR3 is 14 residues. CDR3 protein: CASSPYGANQPQHF. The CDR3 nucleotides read TGTGCCAGCAGCCCTTATGGGGCTAATCAGCCCCAGCATTTT.

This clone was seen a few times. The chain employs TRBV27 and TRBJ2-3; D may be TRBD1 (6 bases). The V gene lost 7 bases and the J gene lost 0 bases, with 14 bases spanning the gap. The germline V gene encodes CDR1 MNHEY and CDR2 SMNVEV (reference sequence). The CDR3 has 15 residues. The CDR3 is CASNLQGTSTDTQYF. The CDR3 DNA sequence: TGTGCCAGCAACCTACAGGGAACTAGCACAGATACGCAGTATTTT.

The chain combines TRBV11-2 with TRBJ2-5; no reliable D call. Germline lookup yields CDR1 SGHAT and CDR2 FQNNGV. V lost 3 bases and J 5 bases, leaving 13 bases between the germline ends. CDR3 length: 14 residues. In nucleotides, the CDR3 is TGTGCCAGCAGCTTGCGTCCCGATCGGGAGACCCAGTACTTC. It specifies CASSLRPDRETQYF.

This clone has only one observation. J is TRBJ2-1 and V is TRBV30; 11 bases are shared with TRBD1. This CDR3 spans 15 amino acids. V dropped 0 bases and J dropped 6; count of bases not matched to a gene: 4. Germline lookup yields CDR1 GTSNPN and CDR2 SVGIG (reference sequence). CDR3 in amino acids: CAWSVWTGGFNEQFF. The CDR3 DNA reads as TGTGCCTGGAGTGTCTGGACAGGGGGCTTCAATGAGCAGTTCTTC.

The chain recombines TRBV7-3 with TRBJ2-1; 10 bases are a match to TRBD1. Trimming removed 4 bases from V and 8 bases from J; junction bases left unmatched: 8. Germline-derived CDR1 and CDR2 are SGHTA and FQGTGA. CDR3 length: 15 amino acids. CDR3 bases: TGTGCCAGCAGCTCAAGACAGGGGGCTATCGATGAGCAGTTCTTC. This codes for CASSSRQGAIDEQFF.

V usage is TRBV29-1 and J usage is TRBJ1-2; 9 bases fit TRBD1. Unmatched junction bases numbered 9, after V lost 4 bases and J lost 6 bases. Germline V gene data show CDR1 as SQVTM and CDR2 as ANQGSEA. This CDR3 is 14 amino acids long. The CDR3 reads CSVAQGARNDGYTF. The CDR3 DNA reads TGCAGCGTTGCACAGGGGGCTCGGAACGATGGCTACACCTTC.

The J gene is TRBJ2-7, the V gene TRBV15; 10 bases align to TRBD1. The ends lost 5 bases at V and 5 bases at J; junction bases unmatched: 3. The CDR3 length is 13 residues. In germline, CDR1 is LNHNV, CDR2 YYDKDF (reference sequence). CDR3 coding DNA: TGTGCCACCAGCGAAGGACAGGGGGACGAGCAGTACTTC. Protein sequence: CATSEGQGDEQYF.

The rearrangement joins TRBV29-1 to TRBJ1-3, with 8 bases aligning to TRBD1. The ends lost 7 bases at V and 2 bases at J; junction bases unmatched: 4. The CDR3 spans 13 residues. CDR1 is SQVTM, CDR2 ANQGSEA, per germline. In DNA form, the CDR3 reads TGCAGCGCAAGGACAGGGACTGGAAACACCATATATTTT. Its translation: CSARTGTGNTIYF.

CDR3 sequence reads: CAHRDRGFYEQYF. The CDR3 DNA is TGTGCCCACAGGGACAGGGGGTTTTACGAGCAGTACTTC. The chain carries TRBV5-4 and TRBJ2-7, with 11 bases matching TRBD1. The CDR3 is 13 amino acids. CDR1 and CDR2 (germline): SGHNT, YYREEE (reference sequence). V lost 10 bases and J lost 4; bases outside the gene matches: 7. Full variable domain (rest looked up from reference TRBV5-4 and TRBJ2-7): ETGVTQSPTHLIKTRGQQVTLRCSSQSGHNTVSWYQQALGQGPQFIFQYYREEENGRGNFPPRFSGLQFPNYSSELNVNALELDDSALYLCAHRDRGFYEQYFGPGTRLTVT.

CDR3 nucleotides: TGCGCCAGCGAGAGCGGGAGGAACGGTGGAATGAGGGATACGCAGTATTTT. Translating gives CASESGRNGGMRDTQYF. The J gene is TRBJ2-3, the V gene TRBV5-1; 9 nucleotides match TRBD2. The CDR3 has 17 residues. Germline V gene data show CDR1 as SGHRS and CDR2 as YFSETQ. Unmatched junction bases numbered 18, after V lost 7 bases and J lost 6 bases.

This CDR3 is CASNSGGVGQPQHF. CDR3 DNA: TGTGCCAGTAACTCAGGCGGGGTCGGTCAGCCCCAGCATTTT. The chain combines TRBV19 with TRBJ1-5; no definite D call. Per germline, CDR1 LNHDA and CDR2 SQIVND (reference sequence). The CDR3 is made up of 14 amino acids. The germline V and J ends were trimmed by 7 bases and 6 bases, with 16 bases remaining between them.

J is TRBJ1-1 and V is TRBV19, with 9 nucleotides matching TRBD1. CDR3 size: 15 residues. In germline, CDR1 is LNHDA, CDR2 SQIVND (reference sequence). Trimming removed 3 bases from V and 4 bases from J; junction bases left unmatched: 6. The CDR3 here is CASSMGYRGRTEAFF. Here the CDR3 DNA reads TGTGCCAGTAGTATGGGTTACAGGGGGCGCACTGAAGCTTTCTTT.

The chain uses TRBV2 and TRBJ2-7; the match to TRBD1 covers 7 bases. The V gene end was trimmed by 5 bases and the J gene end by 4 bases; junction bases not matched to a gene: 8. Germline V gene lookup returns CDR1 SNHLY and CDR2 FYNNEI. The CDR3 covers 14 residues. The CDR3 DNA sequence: TGTGCCAGCAGTATTAGACAGGGTATATACGAGCAGTACTTC. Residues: CASSIRQGIYEQYF.

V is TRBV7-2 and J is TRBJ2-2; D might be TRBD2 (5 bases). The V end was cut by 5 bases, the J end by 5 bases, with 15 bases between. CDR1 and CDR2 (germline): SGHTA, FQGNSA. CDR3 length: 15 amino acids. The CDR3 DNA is TGTGCCAGCAGCCTCGTTTCGGGCGGGACCGGGGAGCTGTTTTTT. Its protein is CASSLVSGGTGELFF.

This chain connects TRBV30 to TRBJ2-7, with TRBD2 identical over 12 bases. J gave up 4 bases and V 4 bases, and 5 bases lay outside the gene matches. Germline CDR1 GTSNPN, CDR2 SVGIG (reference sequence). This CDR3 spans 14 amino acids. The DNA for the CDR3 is TGTGCCTGGACTCTAGCGGGAGGGTCTTACGAGCAGTACTTC. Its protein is CAWTLAGGSYEQYF.

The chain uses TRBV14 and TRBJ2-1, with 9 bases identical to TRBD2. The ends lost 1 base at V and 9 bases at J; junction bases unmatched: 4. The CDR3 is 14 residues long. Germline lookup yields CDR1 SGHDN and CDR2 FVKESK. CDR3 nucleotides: TGTGCCAGCAGCCAAGCGCTAGCGGGACTTGAGCAGTTCTTC. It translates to CASSQALAGLEQFF.

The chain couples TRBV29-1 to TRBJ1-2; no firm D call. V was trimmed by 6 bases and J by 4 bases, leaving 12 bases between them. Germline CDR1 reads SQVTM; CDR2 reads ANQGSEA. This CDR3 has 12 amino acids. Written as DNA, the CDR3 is TGCAGCGTCGAGACGGGTGGCTATGGCTACACCTTC. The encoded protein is CSVETGGYGYTF.

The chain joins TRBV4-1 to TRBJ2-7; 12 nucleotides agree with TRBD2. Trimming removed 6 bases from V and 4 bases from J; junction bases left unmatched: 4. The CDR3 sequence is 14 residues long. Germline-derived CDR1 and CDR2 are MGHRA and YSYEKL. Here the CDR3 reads CASSRTSGVYEQYF. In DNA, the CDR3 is TGCGCCAGCAGTCGGACTAGCGGGGTGTACGAGCAGTACTTC.